This T cell receptor (beta chain) emerged from a study of neoadjuvant anti-PD-1 for oral cavity cancer. Background on the study: Nivolumab at 3 mg/kg was mostly given biweekly, three to four doses, pre-surgery. Patients without progression received a fourth nivolumab dose around day 43, then surgical resection on days 50-56.

Stage II-IVA oral cavity squamous cell carcinoma was new and untreated by systemic or radiation therapy. Findings and limits, study-wide: Only a few patients per response group were TCR-analyzed; validation needed.

Measured with immunoSEQ multiplex PCR; TCRdb has only the in-frame clones, and not every one. The repertoire consists of about 13,000 clones, with about 70% occurring once and the leading ten covering less than 3.5%. Germline V gene sequence: CDR1 SGDLS, CDR2 YYNGEE. This CDR3 has 15 amino acids. With V trimmed by 0 bases and J by 5 bases, 5 bases remained unmatched. Notes on this clone: Its antigen remains unknown.

This clonotype was obtained from a person aged 40-85 years with oral cavity squamous cell carcinoma. The specimen comprised PBMCs, sampled before nivolumab (anti-PD-1) treatment. The chain joins TRBV9 to TRBJ1-5, with 7 bases aligning to TRBD1. CDR3 residues: CASSVARDRDQPQHF. CDR3 DNA sequence: TGTGCCAGCAGCGTAGCTCGAGACAGGGATCAGCCCCAGCATTTT.